The count of the clone carrying this TCR beta chain is one. Its antigen is not identified. The CDR3 sequence is 15 residues long. In germline, CDR1 is KGHSH, CDR2 LQKENI. The germline V and J ends were trimmed by 3 bases and 8 bases, with 16 bases remaining between them. Primers included in the PCR were 60 Vbeta and 13 Jbeta primers. Using immunoSEQ multiplex PCR, the repertoire was profiled, and TCRdb retains in-frame clones only, with some absent. The sample lists approximately 190,000 clones, 77% seen once, with approximately 2.1% in the top ten. This entry belongs to a study of cytomegalovirus exposure and HLA in healthy donors. Study results and caveats: Earlier analysis found most TCR beta V segments productive about 90% or about 30% of the time. 150 to 200 TCR beta chains were listed as cytomegalovirus-associated. In a later analysis, fewer than 20,000 TCR beta sequences were associated with HLA alleles at 0.05 false discovery rate. In a later analysis, a genetic analysis reported fewer productive-TCR N-insertions in an Asian-associated ancestry cluster than the cohort average.

Sequenced: PBMCs. This TCR came from a woman aged 25 to 39 in good health and CMV-seropositive. J is TRBJ1-4 and V is TRBV18, with D possibly being TRBD1 (6 bases). CDR3 sequence reads: CASSPSTGGMEKLFF. The CDR3 bases are TGTGCCAGCTCACCCTCGACAGGCGGAATGGAAAAACTGTTTTTT.